This TCR beta chain stems from a study of T cells after yellow fever vaccination. The authors made TCR cDNA by 5'RACE template switching, adding a universal primer site and UMIs. From the 5' RACE reads, TCRdb called clonotypes with MiXCR, one entry per CDR3 protein. This repertoire shows under 550,000 distinct CDR3 sequences, around a fifth found once; its top ten account for about 15%. There are 13 residues in the CDR3. V gave up 6 bases and J gave up 8 bases, with 14 bases separating them. Germline loops: CDR1 DFQATT, CDR2 SNEGSKA (reference sequence). This clonotype was detected only a few times. Its target is unknown. Study findings and constraints: A secondary response was less intense yet reached its peak sooner, at day 5 versus 15. A large majority of primary-vaccination clones showed up again after the booster (approximately 95% CD4, almost 90% CD8).

The source was PBMCs, collected 21 days after the first yellow fever vaccination. The sequence derives from a man younger than 30 who received the YFV17D yellow fever vaccine. The rearrangement links TRBV20-1 to TRBJ1-6; D gene uncertain. Here the CDR3 DNA reads TGCAGTGCCCAGGCGTCCATAGATTCACCCCTCCACTTT. Its translation: CSAQASIDSPLHF.